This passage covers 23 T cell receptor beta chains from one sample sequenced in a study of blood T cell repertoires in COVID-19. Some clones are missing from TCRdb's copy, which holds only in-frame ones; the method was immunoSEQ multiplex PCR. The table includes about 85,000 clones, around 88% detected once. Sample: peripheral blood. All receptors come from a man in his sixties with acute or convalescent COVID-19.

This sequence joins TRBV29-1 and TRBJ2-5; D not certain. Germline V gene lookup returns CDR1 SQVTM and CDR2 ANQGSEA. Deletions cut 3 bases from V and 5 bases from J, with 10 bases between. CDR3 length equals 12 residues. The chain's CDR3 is CSVDAVGETQYF. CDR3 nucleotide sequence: TGCAGCGTTGATGCTGTCGGGGAGACCCAGTACTTC.

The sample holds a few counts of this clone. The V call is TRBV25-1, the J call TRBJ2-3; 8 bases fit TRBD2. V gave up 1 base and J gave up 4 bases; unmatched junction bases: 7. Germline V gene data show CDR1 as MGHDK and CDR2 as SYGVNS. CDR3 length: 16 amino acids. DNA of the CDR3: TGTGCCAGCAGTGAATTGGTCGGGGGGGCCTCAGATACGCAGTATTTT. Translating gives CASSELVGGASDTQYF. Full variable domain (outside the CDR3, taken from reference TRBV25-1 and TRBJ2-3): EADIYQTPRYLVIGTGKKITLECSQTMGHDKMYWYQQDPGMELHLIHYSYGVNSTEKGDLSSESTVSRIRTEHFPLTLESARPSHTSQYLCASSELVGGASDTQYFGPGTRLTVL.

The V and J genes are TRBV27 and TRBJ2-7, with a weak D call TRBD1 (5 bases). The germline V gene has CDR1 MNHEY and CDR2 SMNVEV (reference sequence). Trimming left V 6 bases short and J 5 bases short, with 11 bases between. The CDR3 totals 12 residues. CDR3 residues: CASRIEGDEQYF. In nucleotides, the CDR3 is TGTGCCAGCAGAATAGAAGGGGACGAGCAGTACTTC.

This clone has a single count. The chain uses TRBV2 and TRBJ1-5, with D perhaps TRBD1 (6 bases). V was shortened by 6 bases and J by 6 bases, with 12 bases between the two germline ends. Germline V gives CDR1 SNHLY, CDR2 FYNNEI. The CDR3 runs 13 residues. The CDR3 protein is CASSEQGFQPQHF. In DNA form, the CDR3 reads TGTGCCAGCAGCGAACAGGGTTTTCAGCCCCAGCATTTT.

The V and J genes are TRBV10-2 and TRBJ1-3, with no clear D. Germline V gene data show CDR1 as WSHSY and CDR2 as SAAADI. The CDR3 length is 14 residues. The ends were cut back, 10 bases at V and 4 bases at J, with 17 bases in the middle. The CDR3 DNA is TGCGCCACCACCGAGGGTTTTAGCGGAAACACCATATATTTT. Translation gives CATTEGFSGNTIYF.

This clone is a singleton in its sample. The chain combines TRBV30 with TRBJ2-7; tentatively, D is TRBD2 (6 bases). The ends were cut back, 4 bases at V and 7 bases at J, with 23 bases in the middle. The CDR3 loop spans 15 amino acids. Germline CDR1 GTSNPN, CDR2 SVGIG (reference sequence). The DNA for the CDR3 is TGTGCCTGGAACCTAGGCCGGCAGGGACTTCGGGAGCAGTACTTC. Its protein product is CAWNLGRQGLREQYF.

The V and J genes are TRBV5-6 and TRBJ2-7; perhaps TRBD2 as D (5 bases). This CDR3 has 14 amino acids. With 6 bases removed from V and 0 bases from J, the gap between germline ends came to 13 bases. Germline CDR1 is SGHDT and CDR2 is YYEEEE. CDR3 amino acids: CASTPTGISYEQYF. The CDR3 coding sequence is TGTGCCAGCACCCCGACGGGGATCTCCTACGAGCAGTACTTC.

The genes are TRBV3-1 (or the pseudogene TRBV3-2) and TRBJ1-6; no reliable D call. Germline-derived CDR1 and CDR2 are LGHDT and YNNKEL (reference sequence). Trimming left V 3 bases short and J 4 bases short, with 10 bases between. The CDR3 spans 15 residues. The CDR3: CASSHLSGYNSPLHF. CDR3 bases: TGTGCCAGCAGCCATTTATCCGGGTATAATTCACCCCTCCACTTT.

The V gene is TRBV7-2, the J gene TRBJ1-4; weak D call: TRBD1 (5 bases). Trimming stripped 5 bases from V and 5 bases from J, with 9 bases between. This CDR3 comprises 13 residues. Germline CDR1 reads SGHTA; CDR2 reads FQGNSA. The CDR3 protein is CASSLGGNEKLFF. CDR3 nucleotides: TGTGCCAGCAGCCTCGGGGGGAATGAAAAACTGTTTTTT.

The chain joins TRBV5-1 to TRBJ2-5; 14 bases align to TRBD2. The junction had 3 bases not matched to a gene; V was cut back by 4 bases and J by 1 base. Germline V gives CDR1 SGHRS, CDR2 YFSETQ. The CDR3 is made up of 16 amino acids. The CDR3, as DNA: TGCGCCAGCAGCCTGGGGACTAGCGGGGGCCAAGAGACCCAGTACTTC. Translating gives CASSLGTSGGQETQYF.

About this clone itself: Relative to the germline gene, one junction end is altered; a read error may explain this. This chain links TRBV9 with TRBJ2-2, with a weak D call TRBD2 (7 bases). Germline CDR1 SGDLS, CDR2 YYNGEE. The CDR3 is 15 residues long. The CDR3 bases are TGTCCCAGCAGCGTAGGAGGGGGGGGCACCGGGGAGCTGTTTTTT. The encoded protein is CPSSVGGGGTGELFF.

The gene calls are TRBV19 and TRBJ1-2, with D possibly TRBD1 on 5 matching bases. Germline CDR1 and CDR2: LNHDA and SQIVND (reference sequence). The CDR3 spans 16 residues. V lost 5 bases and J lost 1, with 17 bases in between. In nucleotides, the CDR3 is TGTGCCAGTAGTTGGAGTGACAGACTCCTTAACTATGGCTACACCTTC. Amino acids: CASSWSDRLLNYGYTF.

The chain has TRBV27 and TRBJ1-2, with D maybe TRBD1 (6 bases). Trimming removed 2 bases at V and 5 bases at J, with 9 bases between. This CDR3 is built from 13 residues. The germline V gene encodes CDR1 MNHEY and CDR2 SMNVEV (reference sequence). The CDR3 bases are TGTGCCAGCAGTTTACAGGGGCGGTATGGCTACACCTTC. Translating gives CASSLQGRYGYTF.

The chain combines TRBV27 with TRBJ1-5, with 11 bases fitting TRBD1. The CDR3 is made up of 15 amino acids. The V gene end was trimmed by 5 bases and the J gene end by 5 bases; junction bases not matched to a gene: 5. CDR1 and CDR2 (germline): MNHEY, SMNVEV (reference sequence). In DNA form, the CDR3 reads TGTGCCAGCAGTCAGGGACAGGGGGGGGATCAGCCCCAGCATTTT. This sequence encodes CASSQGQGGDQPQHF.

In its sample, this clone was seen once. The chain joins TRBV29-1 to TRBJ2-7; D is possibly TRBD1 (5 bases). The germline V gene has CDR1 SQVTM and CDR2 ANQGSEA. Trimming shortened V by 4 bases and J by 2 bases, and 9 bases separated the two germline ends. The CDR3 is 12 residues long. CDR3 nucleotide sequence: TGCAGCGTTGTTCCGGACACCTACGAGCAGTACTTC. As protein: CSVVPDTYEQYF.

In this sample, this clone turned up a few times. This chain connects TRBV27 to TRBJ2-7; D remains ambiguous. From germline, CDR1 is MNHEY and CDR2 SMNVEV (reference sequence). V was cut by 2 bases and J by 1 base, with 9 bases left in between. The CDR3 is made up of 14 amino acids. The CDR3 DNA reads TGTGCCAGCAGTTTACGTCGCGCTTCCTACGAGCAGTACTTC. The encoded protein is CASSLRRASYEQYF.

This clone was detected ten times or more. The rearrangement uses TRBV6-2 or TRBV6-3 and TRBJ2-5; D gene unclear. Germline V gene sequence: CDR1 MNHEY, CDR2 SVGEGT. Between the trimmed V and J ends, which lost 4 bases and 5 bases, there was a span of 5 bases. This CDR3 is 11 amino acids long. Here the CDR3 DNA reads TGTGCCAGCAGTTCTTCCGAGACCCAGTACTTC. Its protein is CASSSSETQYF.

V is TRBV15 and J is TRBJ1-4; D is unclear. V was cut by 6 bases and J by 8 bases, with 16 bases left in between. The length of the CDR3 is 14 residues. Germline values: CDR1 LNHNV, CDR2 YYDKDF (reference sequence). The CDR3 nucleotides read TGTGCCACCAGTGAAGGGCGGGGAGGGGAAAAACTGTTTTTT. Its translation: CATSEGRGGEKLFF. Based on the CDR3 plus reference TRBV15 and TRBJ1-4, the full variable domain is DAMVIQNPRYQVTQFGKPVTLSCSQTLNHNVMYWYQQKSSQAPKLLFHYYDKDFNNEADTPDNFQSRRPNTSFCFLDIRSPGLGDTAMYLCATSEGRGGEKLFFGSGTQLSVL.

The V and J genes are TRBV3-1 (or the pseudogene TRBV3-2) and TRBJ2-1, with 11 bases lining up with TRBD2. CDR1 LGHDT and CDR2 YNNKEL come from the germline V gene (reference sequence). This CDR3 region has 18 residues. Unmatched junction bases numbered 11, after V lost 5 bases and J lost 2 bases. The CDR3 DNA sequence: TGTGCCAGCAGCAGTAGGCTAGCGGGGGGCCGGACCTACAATGAGCAGTTCTTC. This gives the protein CASSSRLAGGRTYNEQFF.

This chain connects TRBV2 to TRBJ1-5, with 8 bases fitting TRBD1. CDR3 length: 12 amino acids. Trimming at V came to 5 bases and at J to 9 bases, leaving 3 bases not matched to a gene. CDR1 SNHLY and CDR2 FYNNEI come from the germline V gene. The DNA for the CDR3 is TGTGCCAGCAGTCCCGGGACAGGGCCCCAGCATTTT. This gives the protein CASSPGTGPQHF.

The CDR3 DNA follows: TGCAGTGCTAGTCGACGGGGAGGGAATAATTCACCCCTCCACTTT. Protein: CSASRRGGNNSPLHF. V usage is TRBV20-1 and J usage is TRBJ1-6; D not resolved. The CDR3 length is 15 residues. Germline V CDR1 and CDR2: DFQATT, SNEGSKA (reference sequence). The V and J ends lost 3 bases and 5 bases respectively, with 14 bases between them.

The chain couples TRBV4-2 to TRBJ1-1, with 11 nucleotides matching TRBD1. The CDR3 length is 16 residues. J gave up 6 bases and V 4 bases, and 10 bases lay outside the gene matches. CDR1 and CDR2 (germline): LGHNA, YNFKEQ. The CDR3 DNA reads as TGTGCCAGCAGCCGCCTTCCTCCGGGACAGGGGGCTGAAGCTTTCTTT. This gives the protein CASSRLPPGQGAEAFF.

The CDR3 sequence: CASSFTGTGISGDGYTF. The CDR3 nucleotides are TGTGCCAGCAGTTTCACCGGGACAGGGATTTCCGGGGATGGCTACACCTTC. The chain combines TRBV6-2 or TRBV6-3 with TRBJ1-2; 9 nucleotides align to TRBD1. CDR1 and CDR2 (germline): MNHEY, SVGEGT. This CDR3 is built from 17 residues. The J segment lost 6 bases and the V segment lost 4 bases, leaving 15 bases of the junction unmatched.